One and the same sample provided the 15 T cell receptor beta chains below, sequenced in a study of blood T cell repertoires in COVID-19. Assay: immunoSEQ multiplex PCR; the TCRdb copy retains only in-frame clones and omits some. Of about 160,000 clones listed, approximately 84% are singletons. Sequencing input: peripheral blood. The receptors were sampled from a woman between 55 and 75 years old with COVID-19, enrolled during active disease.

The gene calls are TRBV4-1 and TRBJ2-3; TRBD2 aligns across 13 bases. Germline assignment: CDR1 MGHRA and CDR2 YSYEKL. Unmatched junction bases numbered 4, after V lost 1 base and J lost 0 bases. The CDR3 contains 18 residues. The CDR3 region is CASSQVGTSGASTDTQYF. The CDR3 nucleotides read TGCGCCAGCAGCCAAGTTGGGACTAGCGGGGCTAGCACAGATACGCAGTATTTT.

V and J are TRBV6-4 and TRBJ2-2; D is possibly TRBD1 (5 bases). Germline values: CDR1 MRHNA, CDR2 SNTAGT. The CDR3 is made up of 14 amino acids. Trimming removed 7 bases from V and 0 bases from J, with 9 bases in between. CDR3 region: CASTVQANTGELFF. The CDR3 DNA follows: TGTGCCAGCACTGTACAGGCGAACACCGGGGAGCTGTTTTTT.

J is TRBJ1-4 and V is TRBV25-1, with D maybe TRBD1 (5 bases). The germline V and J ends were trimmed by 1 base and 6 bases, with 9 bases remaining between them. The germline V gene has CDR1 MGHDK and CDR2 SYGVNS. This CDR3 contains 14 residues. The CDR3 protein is CASSESRVYEKLFF. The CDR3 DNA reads TGTGCCAGCAGTGAATCCAGGGTCTATGAAAAACTGTTTTTT.

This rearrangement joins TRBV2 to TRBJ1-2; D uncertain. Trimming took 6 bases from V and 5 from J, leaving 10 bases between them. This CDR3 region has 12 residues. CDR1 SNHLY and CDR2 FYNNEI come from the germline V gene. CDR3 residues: CASSETGYGYTF. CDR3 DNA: TGTGCCAGCAGCGAGACGGGGTATGGCTACACCTTC.

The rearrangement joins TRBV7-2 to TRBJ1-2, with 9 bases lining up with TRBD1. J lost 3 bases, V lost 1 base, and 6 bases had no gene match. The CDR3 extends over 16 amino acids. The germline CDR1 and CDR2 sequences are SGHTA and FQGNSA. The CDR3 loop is CASSLGGTGTDYGYTF. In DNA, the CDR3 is TGTGCCAGCAGCTTAGGTGGGACAGGGACTGACTATGGCTACACCTTC.

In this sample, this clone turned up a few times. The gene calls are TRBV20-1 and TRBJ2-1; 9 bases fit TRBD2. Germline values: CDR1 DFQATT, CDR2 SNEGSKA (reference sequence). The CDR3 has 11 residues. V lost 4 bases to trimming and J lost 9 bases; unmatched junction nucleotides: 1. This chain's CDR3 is CSATGLAEQFF. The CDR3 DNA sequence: TGCAGTGCTACGGGACTAGCTGAGCAGTTCTTC.

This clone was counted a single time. The CDR3 here is CATDRGRNTGELFF. The CDR3 nucleotides read TGTGCCACCGACAGGGGGCGGAACACCGGGGAGCTGTTTTTT. The chain recombines TRBV27 with TRBJ2-2, with TRBD1 matching 10 bases. The CDR3 loop spans 14 amino acids. Germline loops: CDR1 MNHEY, CDR2 SMNVEV (reference sequence). The V gene end was trimmed by 10 bases and the J gene end by 1 base; junction bases not matched to a gene: 3.

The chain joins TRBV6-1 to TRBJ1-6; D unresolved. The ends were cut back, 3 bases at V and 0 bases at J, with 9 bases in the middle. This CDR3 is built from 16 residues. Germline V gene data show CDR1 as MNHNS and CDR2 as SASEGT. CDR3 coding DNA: TGTGCCAGCAGTGATAATGTGAGCTCCTATAATTCACCCCTCCACTTT. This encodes CASSDNVSSYNSPLHF.

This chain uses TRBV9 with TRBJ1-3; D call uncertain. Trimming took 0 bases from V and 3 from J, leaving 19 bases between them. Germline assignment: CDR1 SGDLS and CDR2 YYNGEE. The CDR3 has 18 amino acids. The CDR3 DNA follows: TGTGCCAGCAGCGTAGATTCCCCGCGGGTTGGGGTTGGAAACACCATATATTTT. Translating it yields CASSVDSPRVGVGNTIYF.

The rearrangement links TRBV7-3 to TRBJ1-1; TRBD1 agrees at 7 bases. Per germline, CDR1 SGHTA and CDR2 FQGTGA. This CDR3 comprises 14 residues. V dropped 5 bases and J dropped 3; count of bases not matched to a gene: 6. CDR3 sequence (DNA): TGTGCCAGCAGCGACCGGGACAGCCACACTGAAGCTTTCTTT. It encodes CASSDRDSHTEAFF.

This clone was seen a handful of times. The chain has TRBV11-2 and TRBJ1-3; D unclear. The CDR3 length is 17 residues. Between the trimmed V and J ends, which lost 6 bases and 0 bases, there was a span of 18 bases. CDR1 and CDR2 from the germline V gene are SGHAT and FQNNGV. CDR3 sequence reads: CASSPNRPRRSGNTIYF. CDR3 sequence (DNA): TGTGCCAGCAGTCCAAATCGGCCTAGACGCTCTGGAAACACCATATATTTT.

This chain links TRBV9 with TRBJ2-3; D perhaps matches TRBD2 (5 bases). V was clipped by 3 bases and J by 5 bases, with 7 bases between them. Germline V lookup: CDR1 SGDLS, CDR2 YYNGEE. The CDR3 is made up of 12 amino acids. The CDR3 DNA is TGTGCCAGCAGCGAAGGAGGAGATACGCAGTATTTT. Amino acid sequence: CASSEGGDTQYF.

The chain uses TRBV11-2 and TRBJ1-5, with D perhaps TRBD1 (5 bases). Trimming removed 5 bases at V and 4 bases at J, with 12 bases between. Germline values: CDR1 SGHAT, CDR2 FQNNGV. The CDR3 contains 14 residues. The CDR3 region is CASSGGLLNQPQHF. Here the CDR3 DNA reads TGTGCCAGCAGCGGGGGACTGCTTAATCAGCCCCAGCATTTT.

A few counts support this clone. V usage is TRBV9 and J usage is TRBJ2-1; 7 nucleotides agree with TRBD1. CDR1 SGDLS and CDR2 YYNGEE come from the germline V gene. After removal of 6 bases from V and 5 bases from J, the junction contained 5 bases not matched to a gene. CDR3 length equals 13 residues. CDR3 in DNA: TGTGCCAGCACCCATACAGGGGACAATGAGCAGTTCTTC. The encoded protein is CASTHTGDNEQFF. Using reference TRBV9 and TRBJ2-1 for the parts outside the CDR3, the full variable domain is DSGVTQTPKHLITATGQRVTLRCSPRSGDLSVYWYQQSLDQGLQFLIQYYNGEERAKGNILERFSAQQFPDLHSELNLSSLELGDSALYFCASTHTGDNEQFFGPGTRLTVL.

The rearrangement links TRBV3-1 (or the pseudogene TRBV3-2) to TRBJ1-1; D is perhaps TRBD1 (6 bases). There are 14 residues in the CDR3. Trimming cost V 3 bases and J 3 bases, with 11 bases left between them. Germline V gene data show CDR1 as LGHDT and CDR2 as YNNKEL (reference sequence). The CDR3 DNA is TGTGCCAGCAGCCAGTACAGGGTTGACACTGAAGCTTTCTTT. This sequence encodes CASSQYRVDTEAFF.